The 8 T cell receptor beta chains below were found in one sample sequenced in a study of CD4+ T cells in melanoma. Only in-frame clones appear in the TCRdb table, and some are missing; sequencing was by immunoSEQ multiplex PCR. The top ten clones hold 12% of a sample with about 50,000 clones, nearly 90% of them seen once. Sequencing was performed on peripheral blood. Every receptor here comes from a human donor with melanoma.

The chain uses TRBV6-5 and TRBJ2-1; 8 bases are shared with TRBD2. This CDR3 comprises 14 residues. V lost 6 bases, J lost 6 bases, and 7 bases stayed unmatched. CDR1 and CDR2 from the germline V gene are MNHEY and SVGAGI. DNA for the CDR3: TGTGCCAGCAGCACGGGGGGGCCGGTCAATGAGCAGTTCTTC. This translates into CASSTGGPVNEQFF.

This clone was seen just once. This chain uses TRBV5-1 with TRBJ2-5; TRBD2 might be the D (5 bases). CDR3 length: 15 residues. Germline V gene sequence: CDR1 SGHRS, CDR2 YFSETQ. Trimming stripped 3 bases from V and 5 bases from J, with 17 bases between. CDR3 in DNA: TGCGCCAGCAGCTACAATCGACCGGACTTGGAGACCCAGTACTTC. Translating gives CASSYNRPDLETQYF.

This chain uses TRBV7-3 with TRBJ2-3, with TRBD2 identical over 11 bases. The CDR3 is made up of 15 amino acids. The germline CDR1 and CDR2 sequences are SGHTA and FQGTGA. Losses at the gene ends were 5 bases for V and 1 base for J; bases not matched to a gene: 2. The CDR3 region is CASSTSGGRTDTQYF. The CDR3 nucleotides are TGTGCCAGCAGCACTAGCGGGGGCCGCACAGATACGCAGTATTTT.

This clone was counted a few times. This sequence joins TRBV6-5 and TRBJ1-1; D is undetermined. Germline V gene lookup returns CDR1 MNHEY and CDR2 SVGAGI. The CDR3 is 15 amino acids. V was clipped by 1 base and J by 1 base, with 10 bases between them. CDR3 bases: TGTGCCAGCAGTTACTACCCTGGCCGGAACACTGAAGCTTTCTTT. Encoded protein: CASSYYPGRNTEAFF.

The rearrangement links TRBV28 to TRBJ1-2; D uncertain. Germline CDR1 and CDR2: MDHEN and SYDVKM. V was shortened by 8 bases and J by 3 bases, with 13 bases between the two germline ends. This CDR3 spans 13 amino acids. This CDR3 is CASLKIGDYGYTF. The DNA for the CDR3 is TGTGCCAGCCTGAAGATCGGGGACTATGGCTACACCTTC.

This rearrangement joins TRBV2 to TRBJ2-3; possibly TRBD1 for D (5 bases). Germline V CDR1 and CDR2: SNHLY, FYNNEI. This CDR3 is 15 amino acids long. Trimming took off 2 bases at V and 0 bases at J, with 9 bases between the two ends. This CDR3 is CASSESGYSTDTQYF. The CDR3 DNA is TGTGCCAGCAGTGAATCAGGGTACAGCACAGATACGCAGTATTTT.

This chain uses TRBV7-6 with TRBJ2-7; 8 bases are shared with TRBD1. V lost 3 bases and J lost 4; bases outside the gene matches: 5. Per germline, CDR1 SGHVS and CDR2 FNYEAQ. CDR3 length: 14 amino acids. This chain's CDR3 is CASSLATGGYEQYF. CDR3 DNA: TGTGCCAGCAGCTTGGCCACAGGGGGTTACGAGCAGTACTTC.

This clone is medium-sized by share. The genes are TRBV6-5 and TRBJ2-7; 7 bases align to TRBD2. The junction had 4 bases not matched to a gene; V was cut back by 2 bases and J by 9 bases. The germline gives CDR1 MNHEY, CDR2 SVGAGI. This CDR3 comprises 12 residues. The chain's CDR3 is CASSYDGTMQYF. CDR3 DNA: TGTGCCAGCAGTTACGACGGGACTATGCAGTACTTC.